These 28 T cell receptor beta chains came from one sample sequenced in a study of T-cell reconstitution after alpha-beta-depleted transplantation in children. It was with unique molecular identifiers that the TCRbeta library was prepared. TCRdb itself ran the PCR reads through MiXCR, one entry per CDR3 protein. The data contain a few hundred thousand distinct CDR3 sequences, 25% to 30% of them seen just once; the ten biggest clones take up approximately 39%. The sample was PBMCs, taken before TCRalphabeta/CD19-depleted stem cell transplant. The receptors derive from a boy under two years old with Wiskott-Aldrich syndrome, due to receive a stem cell transplant.

CDR3 protein: CATSAATGELFF. CDR3 in DNA: TGTGCCACCAGTGCGGCGACCGGGGAGCTGTTTTTT. This chain uses TRBV24-1 with TRBJ2-2; D is uncertain. The CDR3 is made up of 12 amino acids. Germline CDR1 KGHDR, CDR2 SFDVKD. V gave up 5 bases and J gave up 5 bases, with 5 bases separating them.

The V gene is TRBV6-1, the J gene TRBJ2-3; TRBD1 might be the D (5 bases). Germline V gene data show CDR1 as MNHNS and CDR2 as SASEGT. The V end lost 7 bases, the J end lost 5 bases, and 13 bases lay between the germline ends. The CDR3 has 13 residues. Here the CDR3 DNA reads TGTGCCAGCAAAAGTAGGGGTGGAGATACGCAGTATTTT. This sequence encodes CASKSRGGDTQYF.

This clonotype has a handful of counts. The J gene is TRBJ2-2, the V gene TRBV4-1, with D maybe TRBD2 (6 bases). Trimming took off 3 bases at V and 6 bases at J, with 14 bases between the two ends. This CDR3 has 15 amino acids. Looked up from germline, CDR1 is MGHRA and CDR2 is YSYEKL. The CDR3: CASSHARGSAGELFF. The CDR3 coding sequence is TGCGCCAGCAGCCATGCCCGGGGGAGTGCCGGGGAGCTGTTTTTT.

This sequence joins TRBV10-3 and TRBJ2-7, with D maybe TRBD1 (5 bases). This CDR3 is 14 amino acids long. Trimming removed 3 bases at V and 4 bases at J, with 13 bases between. Germline CDR1 is ENHRY and CDR2 is SYGVKD. The CDR3 loop is CAISDALKGYEQYF. DNA of the CDR3: TGTGCCATCAGTGACGCCCTCAAGGGGTACGAGCAGTACTTC.

This clonotype was detected many times. This chain links TRBV12-3 or TRBV12-4 with TRBJ2-2; unclear D gene. Trimming shortened V by 2 bases and J by 7 bases, and 5 bases separated the two germline ends. The CDR3 length is 12 residues. CDR3 nucleotide sequence: TGTGCCAGCAGTTTAAAGCTCGGGGAGCTGTTTTTT. Its translation is CASSLKLGELFF.

The chain is built from TRBV20-1 and TRBJ2-2; D uncertain. V shed 6 bases and J shed 4 bases, with 15 bases lying between them. CDR3 size: 14 residues. Looked up from germline, CDR1 is DFQATT and CDR2 is SNEGSKA (reference sequence). CDR3 sequence (DNA): TGCAGTGCCCAGAGGCGGCTTACCACCGGGGAGCTGTTTTTT. Its protein is CSAQRRLTTGELFF.

This clonotype was seen more than once but under ten times. The chain has TRBV25-1 and TRBJ2-1; D is possibly TRBD2 (6 bases). The germline V gene encodes CDR1 MGHDK and CDR2 SYGVNS. V lost 2 bases and J lost 1, with 12 bases in between. CDR3 length: 16 amino acids. CDR3 sequence reads: CASSEDFSGSYNEQFF. CDR3 bases: TGTGCCAGCAGTGAAGATTTTAGCGGATCCTACAATGAGCAGTTCTTC.

V usage is TRBV20-1 and J usage is TRBJ2-2; 7 bases line up with TRBD2. CDR3 length equals 15 residues. The V gene end was trimmed by 2 bases and the J gene end by 5 bases; junction bases not matched to a gene: 8. Germline V gene sequence: CDR1 DFQATT, CDR2 SNEGSKA (reference sequence). The CDR3 DNA follows: TGCAGTGCTAGATCGTCGGGAGGCCGAACCGGGGAGCTGTTTTTT. It encodes CSARSSGGRTGELFF.

This clonotype was recorded only once. V gene TRBV5-6 combines with J gene TRBJ1-5; TRBD1 matches 8 bases. The germline gives CDR1 SGHDT, CDR2 YYEEEE. The CDR3 spans 16 residues. The V gene end was trimmed by 2 bases and the J gene end by 4 bases; junction bases not matched to a gene: 8. The CDR3 bases are TGTGCCAGCAGCTTCGGACAGGGATTGCGGAATCAGCCCCAGCATTTT. Amino acids: CASSFGQGLRNQPQHF.

The chain uses TRBV20-1 and TRBJ2-1, with D tentatively TRBD2 (5 bases). The germline V gene encodes CDR1 DFQATT and CDR2 SNEGSKA (reference sequence). The CDR3 runs to 14 residues. V was clipped by 3 bases and J by 6 bases, with 15 bases between them. CDR3 residues: CSASRRLTGNEQFF. As DNA, the CDR3 is TGCAGTGCTAGTAGGCGACTAACCGGCAATGAGCAGTTCTTC.

This clonotype was seen a single time. J is TRBJ2-5 and V is TRBV5-1; perhaps TRBD2 as D (6 bases). This CDR3 has 17 amino acids. V lost 4 bases and J 1 base, leaving 20 bases between the germline ends. The germline V gene encodes CDR1 SGHRS and CDR2 YFSETQ. In nucleotides, the CDR3 is TGCGCCAGCAGCGGTGGCCGGGACTTCATTTCCCAAGAGACCCAGTACTTC. It specifies CASSGGRDFISQETQYF. Combining the CDR3 with reference TRBV5-1 and TRBJ2-5 gives the whole variable domain KAGVTQTPRYLIKTRGQQVTLSCSPISGHRSVSWYQQTPGQGLQFLFEYFSETQRNKGNFPGRFSGRQFSNSRSEMNVSTLELGDSALYLCASSGGRDFISQETQYFGPGTRLLVL.

There are a few counts of this clonotype. The V call is TRBV12-3 or TRBV12-4, the J call TRBJ2-3; TRBD2 might be the D (6 bases). V gave up 6 bases and J gave up 2 bases, with 9 bases separating them. This CDR3 contains 13 residues. CDR3 amino acids: CASRTRPTDTQYF. The CDR3 DNA reads TGTGCCAGCAGGACTAGGCCCACAGATACGCAGTATTTT.

V usage is TRBV18 and J usage is TRBJ2-3; D gene ambiguous. There are 14 residues in the CDR3. V lost 2 bases to trimming and J lost 11 bases, with 17 bases between them. Germline V CDR1 and CDR2: KGHSH, LQKENI. The CDR3 loop reads CASSPFAARVGQYF. CDR3 nucleotides: TGTGCCAGCTCACCATTTGCCGCTAGAGTAGGGCAGTATTTT.

V gene TRBV12-5 combines with J gene TRBJ1-1; D unresolved. The ends were cut back, 4 bases at V and 0 bases at J, with 3 bases in the middle. The CDR3 length is 12 residues. Germline lookup yields CDR1 LGHNT and CDR2 FRNRAP. Here the CDR3 DNA reads TGTGCTAGTGGTTCTATGAACACTGAAGCTTTCTTT. Translating it yields CASGSMNTEAFF.

The gene calls are TRBV11-1 and TRBJ2-4; the match to TRBD1 covers 9 bases. The CDR3 totals 18 residues. With V trimmed by 4 bases and J by 3 bases, 13 bases remained unmatched. The germline V gene has CDR1 SGHAT and CDR2 FQDESV (reference sequence). The DNA for the CDR3 is TGTGCCAGCAGCTCAGAAGGCGGGACAGGGTTAGGCAAAAACATTCAGTACTTC. Its translation is CASSSEGGTGLGKNIQYF.

This clonotype was observed once. This chain's CDR3 is CSARGSGISDTQYF. CDR3 DNA: TGCAGTGCTAGAGGAAGCGGGATCTCAGATACGCAGTATTTT. This rearrangement joins TRBV20-1 to TRBJ2-3; 7 bases agree with TRBD2. The germline V gene encodes CDR1 DFQATT and CDR2 SNEGSKA (reference sequence). The CDR3 covers 14 residues. J gave up 4 bases and V 1 base, and 5 bases lay outside the gene matches.

This rearrangement joins TRBV5-1 to TRBJ2-1; 10 nucleotides agree with TRBD2. V shed 1 base and J 7 bases; nucleotides not matched to a gene: 2. This CDR3 is built from 14 residues. Germline CDR1 is SGHRS and CDR2 is YFSETQ. CDR3 coding DNA: TGCGCCAGCAGCTTGACTAGCGGGACTAATGAGCAGTTCTTC. Translated, it gives CASSLTSGTNEQFF.

This clonotype was observed a few times. The chain employs TRBV7-9 and TRBJ2-3; D is uncertain. This CDR3 spans 13 amino acids. The V and J ends lost 7 bases and 3 bases respectively, with 11 bases between them. CDR1 is SEHNR, CDR2 FQNEAQ, per germline (reference sequence). The chain's CDR3 is CASNLWGTDTQYF. As DNA, the CDR3 is TGTGCCAGCAACCTCTGGGGTACAGATACGCAGTATTTT.

The V gene is TRBV2, the J gene TRBJ2-6, with a possible D match to TRBD1 (6 bases). The CDR3 consists of 14 residues. The V gene's germline CDR1 is SNHLY and CDR2 FYNNEI. Trimming cost V 8 bases and J 4 bases, with 12 bases left between them. CDR3 in DNA: TGTGCCAGCGGGCAGGGGACCGGGGCCAACGTCCTGACTTTC. Its protein product is CASGQGTGANVLTF.

The sample holds a few counts of this clonotype. The rearrangement links TRBV28 to TRBJ2-1; TRBD1 agrees at 7 bases. CDR1 and CDR2 from the germline V gene are MDHEN and SYDVKM. There are 14 residues in the CDR3. Trimming removed 7 bases from V and 5 bases from J; junction bases left unmatched: 8. CDR3 protein: CASKNRGPHNEQFF. The CDR3 DNA reads as TGTGCCAGCAAGAACAGGGGTCCCCACAATGAGCAGTTCTTC.

This clonotype was detected only a few times. The chain carries TRBV29-1 and TRBJ1-1, with a weak D call TRBD1 (5 bases). CDR1 SQVTM and CDR2 ANQGSEA come from the germline V gene. The CDR3 totals 13 residues. V was clipped by 6 bases and J by 5 bases, with 16 bases between them. Written as DNA, the CDR3 is TGCAGCGTCCCTAAGTGGGGGGGGACTGAAGCTTTCTTT. This gives the protein CSVPKWGGTEAFF. The full variable domain, rest sourced from reference TRBV29-1 and TRBJ1-1, is SAVISQKPSRDICQRGTSLTIQCQVDSQVTMMFWYRQQPGQSLTLIATANQGSEATYESGFVIDKFPISRPNLTFSTLTVSNMSPEDSSIYLCSVPKWGGTEAFFGQGTRLTVV.

V usage is TRBV5-1 and J usage is TRBJ2-1; maybe TRBD2 (5 bases). CDR1 SGHRS and CDR2 YFSETQ come from the germline V gene. The CDR3 extends over 15 amino acids. V was shortened by 0 bases and J by 4 bases, with 11 bases between the two germline ends. In DNA, the CDR3 is TGCGCCAGCAGCTTGGGGTCTAGCAGATACAATGAGCAGTTCTTC. Translated: CASSLGSSRYNEQFF.

In its sample, this clonotype was seen a few times. The chain combines TRBV10-3 with TRBJ2-7; no clear D. Germline-derived CDR1 and CDR2 are ENHRY and SYGVKD. Trimming cost V 3 bases and J 1 base, with 4 bases left between them. The CDR3 is 12 residues long. CDR3 DNA: TGTGCCATCAGTGACAAATCCTACGAGCAGTACTTC. It is translated as CAISDKSYEQYF.

This chain uses TRBV20-1 with TRBJ2-7; D may be TRBD2 (5 bases). Germline V lookup: CDR1 DFQATT, CDR2 SNEGSKA (reference sequence). Trimming shortened V by 6 bases and J by 4 bases, and 16 bases separated the two germline ends. The CDR3 extends over 13 amino acids. CDR3 sequence reads: CSAPRAGGYEQYF. CDR3 in DNA: TGCAGTGCCCCGCGGGCCGGAGGTTACGAGCAGTACTTC.

In its sample, this clonotype was seen a few times. This chain joins TRBV28 and TRBJ2-1, with 10 positions matching TRBD2. V trimming: 6 bases; J trimming: 5 bases; junction bases outside the gene matches: 10. Germline CDR1 and CDR2: MDHEN and SYDVKM. CDR3 size: 16 residues. The CDR3 sequence is CASSQVSGRTNNEQFF. Here the CDR3 DNA reads TGTGCCAGCAGCCAGGTTAGCGGGAGGACTAACAATGAGCAGTTCTTC.

The chain carries TRBV5-1 and TRBJ2-3, with TRBD2 identical over 13 bases. The germline CDR1 and CDR2 sequences are SGHRS and YFSETQ. The CDR3 covers 17 residues. Trimming took 4 bases from V and 2 from J; bases not matched to a gene: 7. The CDR3 nucleotides read TGCGCCAGCAGCACGGGGACTAGCGGGATTCTCACAGATACGCAGTATTTT. This codes for CASSTGTSGILTDTQYF.

The rearrangement uses TRBV20-1 and TRBJ1-2, with a weak D call TRBD1 (6 bases). The length of the CDR3 is 14 residues. Trimming shortened V by 0 bases and J by 5 bases, and 13 bases separated the two germline ends. CDR1 DFQATT and CDR2 SNEGSKA come from the germline V gene (reference sequence). CDR3 coding DNA: TGCAGTGCTAGAGACCCCGGGACACCATATGGCTACACCTTC. Translated: CSARDPGTPYGYTF.

This clonotype was observed a handful of times. The V gene is TRBV12-3 or TRBV12-4, the J gene TRBJ1-2, with 8 positions matching TRBD1. The V and J ends lost 0 bases and 7 bases, in that order; junction bases with no gene match: 10. There are 16 residues in the CDR3. The CDR3 nucleotides read TGTGCCAGCAGTTTAGCTTCCGGACAGGGCGTCGGTGGCTACACCTTC. Translating it yields CASSLASGQGVGGYTF.